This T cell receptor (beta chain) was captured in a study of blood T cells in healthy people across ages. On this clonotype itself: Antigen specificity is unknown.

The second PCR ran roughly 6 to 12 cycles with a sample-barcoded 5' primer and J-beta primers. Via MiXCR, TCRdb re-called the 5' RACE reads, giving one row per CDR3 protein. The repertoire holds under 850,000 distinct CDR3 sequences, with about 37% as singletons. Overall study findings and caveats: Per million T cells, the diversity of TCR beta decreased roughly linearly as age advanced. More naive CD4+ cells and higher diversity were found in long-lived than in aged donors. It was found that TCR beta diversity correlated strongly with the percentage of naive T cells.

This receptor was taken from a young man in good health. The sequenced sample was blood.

CDR3: CASREWDPSLYEQYF. The CDR3 DNA reads as TGTGCCAGCAGGGAATGGGATCCTTCATTATACGAGCAGTACTTC. This chain connects TRBV2 to TRBJ2-5; no reliable D call. The end of the DNA fits TRBJ2-7 better, so the J call may be wrong. Germline V CDR1 and CDR2: SNHLY, FYNNEI. The CDR3 contains 15 residues.